Sequencing of this T cell receptor (beta chain) was carried out in a study of control samples from healthy donors and cancer patients. This clone was seen just once. V was cut by 3 bases and J by 5 bases, with 15 bases left in between. The germline V gene encodes CDR1 SGHRS and CDR2 YFSETQ. CDR3 length equals 15 residues. Sequencing was performed with immunoSEQ multiplex PCR; in TCRdb, only in-frame clones are kept and a portion is missing. The repertoire holds 100,000 to 150,000 clones, with about 88% as singletons. The source material was blood. This rearrangement joins TRBV5-1 to TRBJ2-1; D uncertain. The sequence was obtained from a man aged 50 or older in good health. CDR3 residues: CASSSDQSIDNEQFF. CDR3 nucleotide sequence: TGCGCCAGCAGCTCGGACCAATCCATCGACAATGAGCAGTTCTTC. The whole variable domain, filled in from reference TRBV5-1 and TRBJ2-1, reads KAGVTQTPRYLIKTRGQQVTLSCSPISGHRSVSWYQQTPGQGLQFLFEYFSETQRNKGNFPGRFSGRQFSNSRSEMNVSTLELGDSALYLCASSSDQSIDNEQFFGPGTRLTVL.